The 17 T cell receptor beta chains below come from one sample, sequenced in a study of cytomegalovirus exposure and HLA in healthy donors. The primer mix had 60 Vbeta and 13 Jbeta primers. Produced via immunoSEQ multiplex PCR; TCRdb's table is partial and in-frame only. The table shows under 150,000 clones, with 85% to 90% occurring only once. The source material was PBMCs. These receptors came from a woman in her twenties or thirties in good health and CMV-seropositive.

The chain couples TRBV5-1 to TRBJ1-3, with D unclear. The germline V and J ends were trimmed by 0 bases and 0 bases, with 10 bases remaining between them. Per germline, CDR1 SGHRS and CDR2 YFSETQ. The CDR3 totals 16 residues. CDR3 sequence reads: CASSLGVDYSGNTIYF. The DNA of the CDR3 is TGCGCCAGCAGCTTGGGAGTGGACTACTCTGGAAACACCATATATTTT.

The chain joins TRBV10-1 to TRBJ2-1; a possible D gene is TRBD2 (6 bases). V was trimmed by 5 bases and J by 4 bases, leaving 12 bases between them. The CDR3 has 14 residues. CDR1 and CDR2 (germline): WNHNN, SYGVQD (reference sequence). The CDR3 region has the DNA TGCGCCAGCAGTCTTGGCGGGGAATACAATGAGCAGTTCTTC. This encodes CASSLGGEYNEQFF.

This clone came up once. As DNA, the CDR3 is TGTGCCAGCAGGGTCCGCTATACCGCTGAAGCTTTCTTT. Protein sequence: CASRVRYTAEAFF. This rearrangement joins TRBV28 to TRBJ1-1; no clear D. CDR3 length equals 13 residues. CDR1 MDHEN and CDR2 SYDVKM come from the germline V gene. The germline V and J ends were trimmed by 6 bases and 6 bases, with 14 bases remaining between them.

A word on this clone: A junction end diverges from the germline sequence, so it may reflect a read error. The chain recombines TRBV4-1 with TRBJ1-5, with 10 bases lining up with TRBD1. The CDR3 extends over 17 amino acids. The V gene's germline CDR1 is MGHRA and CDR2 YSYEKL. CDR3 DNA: TGCGCCAGCAGCCAAGGCAGGGGACAGGGGCTCAATCAGCCTCAGCATTTT. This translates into CASSQGRGQGLNQPQHF.

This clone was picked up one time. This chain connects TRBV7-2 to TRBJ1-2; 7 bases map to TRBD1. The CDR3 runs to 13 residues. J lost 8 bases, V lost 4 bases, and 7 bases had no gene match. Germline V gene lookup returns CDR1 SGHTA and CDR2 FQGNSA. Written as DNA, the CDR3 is TGTGCCAGCAGCTCCCGACAGGGTGGGGGCTACACCTTC. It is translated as CASSSRQGGGYTF.

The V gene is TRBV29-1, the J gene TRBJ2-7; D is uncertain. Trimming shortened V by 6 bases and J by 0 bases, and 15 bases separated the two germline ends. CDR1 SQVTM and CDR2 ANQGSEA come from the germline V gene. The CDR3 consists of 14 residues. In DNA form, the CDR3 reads TGCAGCGTCCACGGCAGCGCCGGCTCCTACGAGCAGTACTTC. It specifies CSVHGSAGSYEQYF.

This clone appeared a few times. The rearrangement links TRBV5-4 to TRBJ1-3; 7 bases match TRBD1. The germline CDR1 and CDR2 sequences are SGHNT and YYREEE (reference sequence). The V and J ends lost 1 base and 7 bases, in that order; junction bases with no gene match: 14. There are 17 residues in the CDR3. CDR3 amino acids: CASSLRDSGDSLNTIYF. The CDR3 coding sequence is TGTGCCAGCAGCTTGAGGGATTCGGGGGACAGTCTGAACACCATATATTTT.

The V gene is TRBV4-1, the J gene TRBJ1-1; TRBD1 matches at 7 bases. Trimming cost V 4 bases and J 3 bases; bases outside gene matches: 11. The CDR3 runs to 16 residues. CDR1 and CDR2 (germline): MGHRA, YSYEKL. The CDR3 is CASSREGGRGDTEAFF. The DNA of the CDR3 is TGCGCCAGCAGCCGTGAGGGGGGCAGGGGGGACACTGAAGCTTTCTTT.

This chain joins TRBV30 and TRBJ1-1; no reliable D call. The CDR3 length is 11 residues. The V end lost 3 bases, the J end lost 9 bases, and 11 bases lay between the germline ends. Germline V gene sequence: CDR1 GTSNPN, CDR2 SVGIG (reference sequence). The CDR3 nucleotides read TGTGCCTGGAGGGAGATCCGCCAAGCTTTCTTT. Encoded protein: CAWREIRQAFF.

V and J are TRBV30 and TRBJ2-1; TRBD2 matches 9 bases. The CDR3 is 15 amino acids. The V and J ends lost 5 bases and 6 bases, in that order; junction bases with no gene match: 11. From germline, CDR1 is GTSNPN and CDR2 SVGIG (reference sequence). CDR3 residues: CAWSKGLAGFNEQFF. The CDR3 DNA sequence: TGTGCCTGGTCGAAGGGGCTAGCGGGGTTCAATGAGCAGTTCTTC.

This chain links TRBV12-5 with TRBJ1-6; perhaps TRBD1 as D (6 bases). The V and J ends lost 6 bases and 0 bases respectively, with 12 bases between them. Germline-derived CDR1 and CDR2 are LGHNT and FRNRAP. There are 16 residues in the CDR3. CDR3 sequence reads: CASGSDRSSYNSPLHF. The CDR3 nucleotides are TGTGCTAGTGGCTCCGACAGGAGCTCCTATAATTCACCCCTCCACTTT.

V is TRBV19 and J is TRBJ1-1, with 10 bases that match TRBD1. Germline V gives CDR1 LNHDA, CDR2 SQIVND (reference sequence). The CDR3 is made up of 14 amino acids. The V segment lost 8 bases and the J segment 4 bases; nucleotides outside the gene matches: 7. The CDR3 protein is CASAWTGGSTEAFF. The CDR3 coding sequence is TGTGCCAGTGCATGGACAGGGGGGAGCACTGAAGCTTTCTTT.

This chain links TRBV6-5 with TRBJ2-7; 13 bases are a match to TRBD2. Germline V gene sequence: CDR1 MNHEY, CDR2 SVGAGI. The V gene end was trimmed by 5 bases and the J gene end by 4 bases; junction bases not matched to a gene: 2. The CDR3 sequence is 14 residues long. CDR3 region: CASSLGLAGYEQYF. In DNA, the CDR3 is TGTGCCAGCAGTCTGGGACTAGCGGGGTACGAGCAGTACTTC.

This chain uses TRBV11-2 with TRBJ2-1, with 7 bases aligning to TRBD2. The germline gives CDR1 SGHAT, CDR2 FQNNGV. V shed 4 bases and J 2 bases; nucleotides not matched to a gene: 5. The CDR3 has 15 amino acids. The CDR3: CASSSPSGAYNEQFF. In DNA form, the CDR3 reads TGTGCCAGCAGCTCCCCTAGCGGTGCCTACAATGAGCAGTTCTTC.

The CDR3 spells CASSPPLGSGANVLTF. Here the CDR3 DNA reads TGTGCCAGCAGCCCCCCTCTCGGGTCTGGGGCCAACGTCCTGACTTTC. The gene calls are TRBV11-1 and TRBJ2-6; D unresolved. The V and J ends lost 5 bases and 1 base respectively, with 12 bases between them. This CDR3 is built from 16 residues. The V gene's germline CDR1 is SGHAT and CDR2 FQDESV (reference sequence).

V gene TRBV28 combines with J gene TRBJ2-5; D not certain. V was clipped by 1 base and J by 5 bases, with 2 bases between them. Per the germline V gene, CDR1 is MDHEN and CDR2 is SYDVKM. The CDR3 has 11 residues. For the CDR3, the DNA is TGTGCCAGCAGTTTATCGGAGACCCAGTACTTC. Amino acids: CASSLSETQYF.

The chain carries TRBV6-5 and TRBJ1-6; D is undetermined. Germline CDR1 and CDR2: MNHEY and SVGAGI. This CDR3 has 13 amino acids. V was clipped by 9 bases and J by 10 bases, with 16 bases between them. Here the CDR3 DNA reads TGTGCCAGTTCAAGGACTACTACCTCACCCCTCCACTTT. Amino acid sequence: CASSRTTTSPLHF.